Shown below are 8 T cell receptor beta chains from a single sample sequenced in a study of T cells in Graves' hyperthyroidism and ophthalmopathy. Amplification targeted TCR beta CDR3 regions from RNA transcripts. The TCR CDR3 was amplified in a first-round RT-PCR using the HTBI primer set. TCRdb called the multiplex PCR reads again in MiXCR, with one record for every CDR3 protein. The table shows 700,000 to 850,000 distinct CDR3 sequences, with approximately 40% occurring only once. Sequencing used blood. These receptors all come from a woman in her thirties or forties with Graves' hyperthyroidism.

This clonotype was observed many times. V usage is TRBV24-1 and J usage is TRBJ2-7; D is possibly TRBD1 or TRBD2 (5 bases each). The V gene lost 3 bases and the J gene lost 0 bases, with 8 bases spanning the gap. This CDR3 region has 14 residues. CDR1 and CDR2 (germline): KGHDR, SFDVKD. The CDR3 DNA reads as TGTGCCACCAGTGATCCAGGGAGCTCCTACGAGCAGTACTTC. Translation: CATSDPGSSYEQYF.

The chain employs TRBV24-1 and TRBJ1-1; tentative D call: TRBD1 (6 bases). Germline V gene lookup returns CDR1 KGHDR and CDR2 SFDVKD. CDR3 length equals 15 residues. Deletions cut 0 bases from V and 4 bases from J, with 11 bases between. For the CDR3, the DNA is TGTGCCACCAGTGATTTGCACTACAGGGCCACTGAAGCTTTCTTT. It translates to CATSDLHYRATEAFF.

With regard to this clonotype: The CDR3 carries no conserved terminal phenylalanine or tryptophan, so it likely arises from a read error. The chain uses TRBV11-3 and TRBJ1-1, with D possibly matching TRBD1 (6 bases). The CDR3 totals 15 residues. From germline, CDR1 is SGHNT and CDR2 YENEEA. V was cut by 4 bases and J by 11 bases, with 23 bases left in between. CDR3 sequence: CASSSDSEGVFRAFL. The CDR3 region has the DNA TGTGCCAGCAGCTCCGATTCCGAGGGGGTTTTTCGCGCTTTCCTT.

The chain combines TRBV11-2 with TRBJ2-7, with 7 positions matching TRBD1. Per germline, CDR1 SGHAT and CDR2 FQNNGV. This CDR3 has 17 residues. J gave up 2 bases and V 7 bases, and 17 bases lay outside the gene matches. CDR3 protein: CASTVGQATDGPYEQYF. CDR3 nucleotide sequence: TGTGCCAGCACCGTTGGACAGGCAACGGACGGCCCCTACGAGCAGTACTTC.

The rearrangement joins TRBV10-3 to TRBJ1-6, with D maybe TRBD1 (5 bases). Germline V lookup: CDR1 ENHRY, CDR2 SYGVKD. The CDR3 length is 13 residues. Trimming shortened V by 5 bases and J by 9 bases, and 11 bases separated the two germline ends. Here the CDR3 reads CAISPRQTSPLHF. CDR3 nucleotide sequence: TGTGCCATCAGTCCGAGACAGACTTCACCCCTCCACTTT.

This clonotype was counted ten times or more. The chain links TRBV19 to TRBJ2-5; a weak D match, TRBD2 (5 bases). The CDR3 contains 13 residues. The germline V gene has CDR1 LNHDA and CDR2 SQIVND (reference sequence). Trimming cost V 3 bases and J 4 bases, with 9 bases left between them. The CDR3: CASSIPGGETQYF. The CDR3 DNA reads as TGTGCCAGTAGTATCCCCGGAGGAGAGACCCAGTACTTC.

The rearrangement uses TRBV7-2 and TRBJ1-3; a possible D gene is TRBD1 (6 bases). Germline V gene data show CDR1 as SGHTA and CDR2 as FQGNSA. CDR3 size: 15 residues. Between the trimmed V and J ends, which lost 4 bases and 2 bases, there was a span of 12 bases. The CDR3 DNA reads TGTGCCAGCAGCTCCCACAGGGCAACTGGAAACACCATATATTTT. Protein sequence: CASSSHRATGNTIYF.

This chain's CDR3 is CASSQDPSGVRTGELFF. CDR3 in DNA: TGCGCCAGCAGCCAAGATCCTAGCGGGGTGAGGACCGGGGAGCTGTTTTTT. The chain is built from TRBV4-3 and TRBJ2-2, with TRBD2 matching over 9 bases. Germline V gives CDR1 LGHNA, CDR2 YSLEER. The junction had 7 bases not matched to a gene; V was cut back by 0 bases and J by 5 bases. The CDR3 runs 17 residues.